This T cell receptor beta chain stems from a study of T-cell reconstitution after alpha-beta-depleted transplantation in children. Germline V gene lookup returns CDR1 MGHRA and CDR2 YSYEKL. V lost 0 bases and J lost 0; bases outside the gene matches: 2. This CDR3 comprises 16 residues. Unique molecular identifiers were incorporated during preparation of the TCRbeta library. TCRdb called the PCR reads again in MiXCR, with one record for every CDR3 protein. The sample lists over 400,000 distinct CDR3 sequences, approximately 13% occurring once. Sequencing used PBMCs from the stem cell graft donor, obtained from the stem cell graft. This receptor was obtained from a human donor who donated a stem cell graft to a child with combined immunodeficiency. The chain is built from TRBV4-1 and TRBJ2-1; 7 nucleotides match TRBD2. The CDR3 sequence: CASSQESGISYNEQFF. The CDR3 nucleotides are TGCGCCAGCAGCCAAGAAAGCGGGATCTCCTACAATGAGCAGTTCTTC.